These 19 T cell receptor beta chains originate from one sample sequenced in a study of Graves' ophthalmopathy and Graves' hyperthyroidism. Amplified TCR beta CDR3 regions were obtained using RNA transcripts as template. The authors performed first-round RT-PCR with HTBI primers and then a second-round multiplex PCR. Via MiXCR, TCRdb re-called the multiplex PCR reads, giving one row per CDR3 protein. There are some 160,000 distinct CDR3 sequences in the sample; around 40% occur only once, and 7.5% to 10% lies in the top ten. The sample was peripheral blood. The source of these receptors is a man aged 30-40 years with Graves' ophthalmopathy.

This clonotype appeared many times. The chain employs TRBV20-1 and TRBJ2-7; TRBD2 agrees at 9 bases. The CDR3 contains 16 residues. CDR1 DFQATT and CDR2 SNEGSKA come from the germline V gene (reference sequence). The J segment lost 5 bases and the V segment lost 6 bases, leaving 17 bases of the junction unmatched. The CDR3 region is CSALTRGRTSEHEQYF. CDR3 coding DNA: TGCAGTGCCTTAACTCGGGGGAGGACTAGCGAACACGAGCAGTACTTC.

The rearrangement links TRBV7-2 to TRBJ2-7; D might be TRBD2 (5 bases). V lost 2 bases, J lost 7 bases, and 12 bases lay in between. The CDR3 extends over 13 amino acids. Per germline, CDR1 SGHTA and CDR2 FQGNSA. CDR3: CASSLWERQEQYF. The CDR3 coding sequence is TGTGCCAGCAGCTTATGGGAGAGACAAGAGCAGTACTTC.

There are many counts of this clonotype. The chain has TRBV6-5 and TRBJ2-2, with D unclear. Per germline, CDR1 MNHEY and CDR2 SVGAGI. CDR3 length equals 14 residues. Deletions cut 4 bases from V and 6 bases from J, with 12 bases between. CDR3 amino acids: CASSSDRVPGELFF. The CDR3 DNA reads TGTGCCAGCAGTTCTGATCGAGTGCCCGGGGAGCTGTTTTTT.

The J gene is TRBJ2-2, the V gene TRBV12-3 or TRBV12-4; D may match TRBD1 or TRBD2 (5 bases each). V was clipped by 3 bases and J by 6 bases, with 8 bases between them. The CDR3 length is 13 residues. In DNA form, the CDR3 reads TGTGCCAGCAGTTTGGGGGTAGCCGGGGAGCTGTTTTTT. Its translation is CASSLGVAGELFF.

There are many counts of this clonotype. V and J are TRBV18 and TRBJ2-5, with 10 bases lining up with TRBD1. With 2 bases clipped from V and 3 bases from J, the junction kept 6 bases outside the gene matches. The length of the CDR3 is 16 residues. Germline CDR1 is KGHSH and CDR2 is LQKENI. CDR3 DNA sequence: TGTGCCAGCTCACCATCGGGACAGGGGACTAAAGAGACCCAGTACTTC. This encodes CASSPSGQGTKETQYF. The variable domain in full, completed from reference TRBV18 and TRBJ2-5, reads NAGVMQNPRHLVRRRGQEARLRCSPMKGHSHVYWYRQLPEEGLKFMVYLQKENIIDESGMPKERFSAEFPKEGPSILRIQQVVRGDSAAYFCASSPSGQGTKETQYFGPGTRLLVL.

The genes are TRBV20-1 and TRBJ1-1, with 7 bases that match TRBD1. Trimming cost V 4 bases and J 6 bases; bases outside gene matches: 8. The CDR3 spans 13 residues. CDR1 is DFQATT and CDR2 is SNEGSKA in the germline V gene (reference sequence). The CDR3 protein is CSANDRVFPEAFF. The DNA for the CDR3 is TGCAGTGCTAATGACAGGGTATTTCCTGAAGCTTTCTTT.

The sample holds many counts of this clonotype. The chain uses TRBV6-2 or TRBV6-3 and TRBJ1-5; perhaps TRBD1 as D (6 bases). Germline V gene sequence: CDR1 MNHEY, CDR2 SVGEGT. CDR3 length: 17 amino acids. Trimming removed 3 bases from V and 0 bases from J, with 15 bases in between. This chain's CDR3 is CASSYPKGGYSNQPQHF. The CDR3 bases are TGTGCCAGCAGTTATCCGAAGGGGGGCTATAGCAATCAGCCCCAGCATTTT.

The gene calls are TRBV12-3 or TRBV12-4 and TRBJ1-6; D perhaps matches TRBD1 (5 bases). The CDR3 has 13 residues. V was clipped by 9 bases and J by 4 bases, with 10 bases between them. The CDR3 coding sequence is TGTGCCAGTACAGGACTGTATAATTCACCCCTCCACTTT. This translates into CASTGLYNSPLHF.

The CDR3 DNA follows: TGTGCCAGCAGGGACAGTTACATGAACACTGAAGCTTTCTTT. This codes for CASRDSYMNTEAFF. The V and J genes are TRBV25-1 and TRBJ1-1, with D perhaps TRBD1 (6 bases). This CDR3 is built from 14 residues. V was clipped by 6 bases and J by 0 bases, with 11 bases between them. CDR1 and CDR2 (germline): MGHDK, SYGVNS.

Ten or more counts support this clonotype. The rearrangement uses TRBV4-3 and TRBJ2-7, with a possible D match to TRBD2 (5 bases). V was trimmed by 0 bases and J by 7 bases, leaving 10 bases between them. Germline V lookup: CDR1 LGHNA, CDR2 YSLEER. This CDR3 has 13 residues. The CDR3 sequence is CASSQEGRREQYF. The DNA of the CDR3 is TGCGCCAGCAGCCAAGAAGGCCGGAGGGAGCAGTACTTC.

In its sample, this clonotype was seen many times. The V and J genes are TRBV30 and TRBJ2-2; 9 positions agree with TRBD1. This CDR3 has 13 residues. Germline V gives CDR1 GTSNPN, CDR2 SVGIG (reference sequence). For the CDR3, the DNA is TGTGCATCGGGACAGGGTTATTACGGGGAGCTGTTTTTT. Protein: CASGQGYYGELFF.

Ten or more counts support this clonotype. The chain employs TRBV19 and TRBJ1-1; 7 bases map to TRBD1. The CDR3 length is 14 residues. Unmatched junction bases numbered 11, after V lost 7 bases and J lost 6 bases. Germline CDR1 reads LNHDA; CDR2 reads SQIVND (reference sequence). CDR3 bases: TGTGCCAGTATCAAGGACAGGCCCGACCCTGAAGCTTTCTTT. Its translation: CASIKDRPDPEAFF.

This chain connects TRBV2 to TRBJ1-3; no clear D. Germline loops: CDR1 SNHLY, CDR2 FYNNEI. V lost 5 bases and J 0 bases, leaving 5 bases between the germline ends. This CDR3 has 13 residues. CDR3 DNA: TGTGCCAGCAGTCCCCACTCTGGAAACACCATATATTTT. Protein: CASSPHSGNTIYF.

This chain uses TRBV15 with TRBJ1-1; D unclear. Germline CDR1 LNHNV, CDR2 YYDKDF (reference sequence). The CDR3 extends over 14 amino acids. V was clipped by 4 bases and J by 0 bases, with 9 bases between them. Written as DNA, the CDR3 is TGTGCCACCAGCATACAGAAACTGAACACTGAAGCTTTCTTT. Its protein is CATSIQKLNTEAFF.

This clonotype was found many times. The chain joins TRBV28 to TRBJ1-2; TRBD1 agrees at 10 bases. CDR1 and CDR2 from the germline V gene are MDHEN and SYDVKM. The trim removed 6 bases at V and 10 bases at J, leaving 14 bases unmatched. This CDR3 spans 15 amino acids. CDR3 DNA sequence: TGTGCCAGCAGCTTCGGGACAGGGGCGTACGGTGACTACACCTTC. Residues: CASSFGTGAYGDYTF.

The rearrangement uses TRBV20-1 and TRBJ1-2; D uncertain. CDR3 length equals 15 residues. The V end was cut by 2 bases, the J end by 0 bases, with 13 bases between. Germline assignment: CDR1 DFQATT and CDR2 SNEGSKA (reference sequence). The CDR3 coding sequence is TGCAGTGCTAGACCTTACGGGGAAGCTAACTATGGCTACACCTTC. Translating it yields CSARPYGEANYGYTF.

This clonotype was detected ten times or more. The chain has TRBV6-1 and TRBJ2-7; 8 bases map to TRBD1. The germline V gene encodes CDR1 MNHNS and CDR2 SASEGT. The CDR3 sequence is 14 residues long. V lost 6 bases and J lost 5; bases outside the gene matches: 9. The CDR3 protein is CASRSTLTGDEQYF. The DNA of the CDR3 is TGTGCCAGCAGATCGACACTGACAGGGGACGAGCAGTACTTC.

This clonotype was detected only a few times. The chain combines TRBV27 with TRBJ1-5; D is undetermined. Looked up from germline, CDR1 is MNHEY and CDR2 is SMNVEV (reference sequence). Trimming removed 1 base at V and 6 bases at J, with 7 bases between. This CDR3 is 13 amino acids long. CDR3 DNA: TGTGCCAGCAGTTTATATTTCGGTCAGCCCCAGCATTTT. It translates to CASSLYFGQPQHF.

The table lists this clonotype with many counts. The rearrangement uses TRBV6-5 and TRBJ2-7; 8 bases are shared with TRBD1. Trimming at V came to 8 bases and at J to 0 bases, leaving 6 bases not matched to a gene. The CDR3 consists of 14 residues. Germline V gives CDR1 MNHEY, CDR2 SVGAGI. The CDR3 DNA sequence: TGTGCCAGCTCAGGGGGCAGTAGCTCCTACGAGCAGTACTTC. Translated: CASSGGSSSYEQYF.